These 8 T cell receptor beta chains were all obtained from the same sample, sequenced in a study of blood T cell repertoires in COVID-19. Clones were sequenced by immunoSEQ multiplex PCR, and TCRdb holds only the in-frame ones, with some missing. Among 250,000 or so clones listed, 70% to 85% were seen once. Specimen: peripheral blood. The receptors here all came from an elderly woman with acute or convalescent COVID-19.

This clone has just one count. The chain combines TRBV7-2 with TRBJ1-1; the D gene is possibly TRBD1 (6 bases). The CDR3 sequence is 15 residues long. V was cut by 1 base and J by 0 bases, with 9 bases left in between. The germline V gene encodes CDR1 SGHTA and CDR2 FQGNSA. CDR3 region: CASSLVRTVNTEAFF. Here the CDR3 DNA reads TGTGCCAGCAGCTTAGTTAGGACAGTGAACACTGAAGCTTTCTTT.

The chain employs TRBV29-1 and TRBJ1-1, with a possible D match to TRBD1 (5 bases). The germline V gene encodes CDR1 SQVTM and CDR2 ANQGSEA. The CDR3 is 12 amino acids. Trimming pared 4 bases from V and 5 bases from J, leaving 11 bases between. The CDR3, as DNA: TGCAGCGTTGTCGGGCAGGGTACTGAAGCTTTCTTT. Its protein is CSVVGQGTEAFF. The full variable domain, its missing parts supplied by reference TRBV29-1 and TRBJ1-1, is SAVISQKPSRDICQRGTSLTIQCQVDSQVTMMFWYRQQPGQSLTLIATANQGSEATYESGFVIDKFPISRPNLTFSTLTVSNMSPEDSSIYLCSVVGQGTEAFFGQGTRLTVV.

The chain's CDR3 is CASSPGLGQNYGYTF. The CDR3 DNA is TGTGCCAGCTCACCAGGCCTGGGACAAAACTATGGCTACACCTTC. The V gene is TRBV18, the J gene TRBJ1-2; perhaps TRBD1 as D (6 bases). Germline CDR1 is KGHSH and CDR2 is LQKENI. V gave up 2 bases and J gave up 2 bases, with 12 bases separating them. The CDR3 length is 15 residues.

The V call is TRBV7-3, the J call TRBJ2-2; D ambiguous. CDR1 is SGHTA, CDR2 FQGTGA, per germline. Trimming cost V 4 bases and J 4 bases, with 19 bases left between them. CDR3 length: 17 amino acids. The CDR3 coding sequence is TGTGCCAGCAGCTCCTACGCGGTTGGGTTGGGCACCGGGGAGCTGTTTTTT. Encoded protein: CASSSYAVGLGTGELFF.

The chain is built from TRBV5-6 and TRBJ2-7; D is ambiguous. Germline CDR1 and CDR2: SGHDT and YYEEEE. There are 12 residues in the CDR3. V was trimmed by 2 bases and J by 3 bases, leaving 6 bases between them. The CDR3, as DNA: TGTGCCAGCAGCTTTGTCCACTACGAGCAGTACTTC. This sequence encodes CASSFVHYEQYF.

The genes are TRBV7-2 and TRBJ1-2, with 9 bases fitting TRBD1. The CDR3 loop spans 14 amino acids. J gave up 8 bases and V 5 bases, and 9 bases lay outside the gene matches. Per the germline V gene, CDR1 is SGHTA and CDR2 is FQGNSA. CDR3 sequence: CASSQGQGRRGYTF. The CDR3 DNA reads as TGTGCCAGCAGCCAAGGACAGGGGCGCCGGGGCTACACCTTC.

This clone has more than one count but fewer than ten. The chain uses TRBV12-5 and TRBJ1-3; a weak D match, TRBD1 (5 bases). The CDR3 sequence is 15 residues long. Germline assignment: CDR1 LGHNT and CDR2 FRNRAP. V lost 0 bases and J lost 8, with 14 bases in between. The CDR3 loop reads CASGLVLGGLDTIYF. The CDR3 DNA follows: TGTGCTAGTGGTTTGGTACTGGGGGGATTGGACACCATATATTTT.

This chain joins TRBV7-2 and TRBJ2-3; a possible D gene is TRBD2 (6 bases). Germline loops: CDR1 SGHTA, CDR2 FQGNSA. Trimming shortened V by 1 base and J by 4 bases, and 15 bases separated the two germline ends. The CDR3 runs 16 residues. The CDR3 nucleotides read TGTGCCAGCAGCTTAGGGGCGGGCGGGGTAGCAGATACGCAGTATTTT. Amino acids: CASSLGAGGVADTQYF.